A selection of T cell receptor beta chains follows, all from one sample in a study of blood T cell repertoires in COVID-19. TCRdb's copy holds only in-frame clones and misses some; the assay was immunoSEQ multiplex PCR. The data show about 240,000 clones, approximately 83% seen once. Sample: PBMCs or T cells enriched from blood (not recorded which). The receptors come from a middle-aged woman with acute COVID-19. CDR3s include the opening cysteine and the closing phenylalanine or tryptophan. Fields, in order: D gene, V gene, clone size, J gene, CDR3 protein, CDR3 DNA. D genes are given only for firm matches. Rows give clone size only sometimes, using once, few, many, or a class for an expanded clone.

d_call: -; v_call: TRBV19; clone_size: -; j_call: TRBJ2-4; cdr3_aa: CASSIDGAGGGKNIQYF; cdr3_nt: TGTGCCAGTAGTATAGATGGGGCCGGGGGTGGCAAAAACATTCAGTACTTC
d_call: TRBD2; v_call: TRBV7-2; clone_size: -; j_call: TRBJ2-1; cdr3_aa: CASSMTSGSPNEQFF; cdr3_nt: TGTGCCAGCAGCATGACTAGCGGGAGTCCCAATGAGCAGTTCTTC
d_call: -; v_call: TRBV3-1/TRBV3-2; clone_size: once; j_call: TRBJ1-3; cdr3_aa: CASSQDGASENTIYF; cdr3_nt: TGTGCCAGCAGCCAAGATGGGGCATCGGAGAACACCATATATTTT
d_call: -; v_call: TRBV6-1; clone_size: -; j_call: TRBJ2-7; cdr3_aa: CASSESGLSYEQYF; cdr3_nt: TGTGCCAGCAGTGAAAGCGGGCTCTCCTACGAGCAGTACTTC
d_call: -; v_call: TRBV27; clone_size: -; j_call: TRBJ1-3; cdr3_aa: CASSFDRGNTIYF; cdr3_nt: TGTGCCAGCAGTTTTGACAGGGGAAACACCATATATTTT
d_call: -; v_call: TRBV15; clone_size: -; j_call: TRBJ1-6; cdr3_aa: CATSRGQVNSPLHF; cdr3_nt: TGTGCCACCAGCAGAGGACAGGTGAATTCACCCCTCCACTTT
d_call: -; v_call: TRBV24-1; clone_size: -; j_call: TRBJ2-5; cdr3_aa: CATSDDRGAGETQYF; cdr3_nt: TGTGCCACCAGTGATGACCGCGGGGCGGGGGAGACCCAGTACTTC
d_call: -; v_call: TRBV18; clone_size: -; j_call: TRBJ2-1; cdr3_aa: CASSPLGPPARAVSSYNEQFF; cdr3_nt: TGTGCCAGCTCACCTCTCGGACCGCCAGCCAGGGCCGTAAGCTCCTACAATGAGCAGTTCTTC
d_call: -; v_call: TRBV5-1; clone_size: -; j_call: TRBJ2-7; cdr3_aa: CASSLGVTPDREQYF; cdr3_nt: TGCGCCAGCAGCTTGGGGGTGACTCCCGACCGGGAGCAGTACTTC
d_call: TRBD2; v_call: TRBV2; clone_size: -; j_call: TRBJ2-3; cdr3_aa: CASSGAGGTDTQYF; cdr3_nt: TGTGCCAGCAGTGGAGCGGGAGGAACAGATACGCAGTATTTT
d_call: -; v_call: TRBV20-1; clone_size: many; j_call: TRBJ2-1; cdr3_aa: CSAKLVNEQFF; cdr3_nt: TGCAGTGCTAAACTAGTCAATGAGCAGTTCTTC
d_call: TRBD1; v_call: TRBV7-9; clone_size: -; j_call: TRBJ1-1; cdr3_aa: CASSQGANTEAFF; cdr3_nt: TGTGCCAGCAGCCAGGGGGCGAACACTGAAGCTTTCTTT
d_call: TRBD1; v_call: TRBV7-9; clone_size: -; j_call: TRBJ1-2; cdr3_aa: CASSLGRGVNGYTF; cdr3_nt: TGTGCCAGCAGCTTAGGCAGGGGGGTAAATGGCTACACCTTC
d_call: -; v_call: TRBV6-5; clone_size: -; j_call: TRBJ2-5; cdr3_aa: CASSYGRGAETQYF; cdr3_nt: TGTGCCAGCAGTTACGGCAGGGGGGCAGAGACCCAGTACTTC
d_call: -; v_call: TRBV30; clone_size: -; j_call: TRBJ2-2; cdr3_aa: CAWSVSGWGELFF; cdr3_nt: TGTGCCTGGAGTGTATCGGGTTGGGGGGAGCTGTTTTTT
d_call: -; v_call: TRBV5-1; clone_size: few; j_call: TRBJ2-1; cdr3_aa: CASSLGDSLDEQFF; cdr3_nt: TGCGCCAGCAGCCTCGGGGACTCTTTGGATGAGCAGTTCTTC
d_call: TRBD2; v_call: TRBV6-5; clone_size: -; j_call: TRBJ2-1; cdr3_aa: CASRTGTSGLGEQFF; cdr3_nt: TGTGCCAGCAGGACCGGGACTAGCGGGCTGGGGGAGCAGTTCTTC
d_call: TRBD2; v_call: TRBV27; clone_size: -; j_call: TRBJ2-1; cdr3_aa: CASSPLAGGHNEQFF; cdr3_nt: TGTGCCAGCAGCCCACTAGCGGGAGGGCATAATGAGCAGTTCTTC
d_call: -; v_call: TRBV3-1/TRBV3-2; clone_size: few; j_call: TRBJ2-1; cdr3_aa: CASSSSSKLDYNEQFF; cdr3_nt: TGTGCCAGCAGCTCGTCTAGCAAATTAGATTACAATGAGCAGTTCTTC
d_call: -; v_call: TRBV11-2; clone_size: -; j_call: TRBJ2-3; cdr3_aa: CASSLVGRDTQYF; cdr3_nt: TGTGCCAGCAGCTTAGTCGGGAGAGATACGCAGTATTTT
d_call: TRBD1; v_call: TRBV4-1; clone_size: -; j_call: TRBJ1-5; cdr3_aa: CASSQGQGDIQPQHF; cdr3_nt: TGCGCCAGCAGCCAGGGACAGGGGGATATTCAGCCCCAGCATTTT
d_call: -; v_call: TRBV29-1; clone_size: -; j_call: TRBJ2-7; cdr3_aa: CSGQIGLEQYF; cdr3_nt: TGCAGCGGACAAATTGGCCTCGAGCAGTACTTC
d_call: -; v_call: TRBV28; clone_size: once; j_call: TRBJ2-7; cdr3_aa: CASSFSGSSYEQYF; cdr3_nt: TGTGCCAGCAGTTTTTCCGGGTCTTCCTACGAGCAGTACTTC
d_call: TRBD1; v_call: TRBV4-1; clone_size: -; j_call: TRBJ2-5; cdr3_aa: CASSQDQTGVKETQYF; cdr3_nt: TGCGCCAGCAGCCAAGATCAAACAGGGGTAAAAGAGACCCAGTACTTC
d_call: TRBD1; v_call: TRBV6-5; clone_size: -; j_call: TRBJ2-3; cdr3_aa: CASSPGGAADTQYF; cdr3_nt: TGTGCCAGCAGTCCAGGGGGCGCCGCGGATACGCAGTATTTT
d_call: TRBD1; v_call: TRBV20-1; clone_size: -; j_call: TRBJ2-1; cdr3_aa: CSASWGQGSLDEQFF; cdr3_nt: TGCAGTGCTAGTTGGGGACAGGGGTCATTGGATGAGCAGTTCTTC
d_call: TRBD2; v_call: TRBV29-1; clone_size: -; j_call: TRBJ2-1; cdr3_aa: CSVVGSGRGTYNEQFF; cdr3_nt: TGCAGCGTTGTCGGTAGCGGGAGAGGGACCTACAATGAGCAGTTCTTC
d_call: TRBD1; v_call: TRBV4-2; clone_size: -; j_call: TRBJ2-4; cdr3_aa: CASSQSDRAKDIQYF; cdr3_nt: TGTGCCAGCAGCCAGTCGGACAGGGCCAAGGACATTCAGTACTTC
d_call: -; v_call: TRBV5-1; clone_size: few; j_call: TRBJ2-5; cdr3_aa: CASSLDGQSKETQYF; cdr3_nt: TGCGCCAGCAGCTTGGATGGGCAAAGCAAGGAGACCCAGTACTTC
d_call: -; v_call: TRBV5-1; clone_size: -; j_call: TRBJ2-3; cdr3_aa: CASSLVQTQATRSTDTQYF; cdr3_nt: TGCGCCAGCAGCTTGGTCCAGACACAAGCAACTCGGAGCACAGATACGCAGTATTTT
d_call: -; v_call: TRBV5-6; clone_size: -; j_call: TRBJ2-3; cdr3_aa: CASRENRADTQYF; cdr3_nt: TGTGCCAGCAGAGAGAACAGGGCTGATACGCAGTATTTT
d_call: -; v_call: TRBV10-2; clone_size: -; j_call: TRBJ1-5; cdr3_aa: CASSESLSNQPQHF; cdr3_nt: TGCGCCAGCAGTGAGAGCCTTAGCAATCAGCCCCAGCATTTT
d_call: -; v_call: TRBV10-3; clone_size: -; j_call: TRBJ2-2; cdr3_aa: CAISEGGVGELFF; cdr3_nt: TGTGCCATCAGTGAGGGGGGCGTCGGGGAGCTGTTTTTT
d_call: -; v_call: TRBV25-1; clone_size: -; j_call: TRBJ1-1; cdr3_aa: CASSEFPGVREAFF; cdr3_nt: TGTGCCAGCAGTGAATTTCCGGGGGTCCGTGAAGCTTTCTTT
d_call: -; v_call: TRBV27; clone_size: -; j_call: TRBJ2-1; cdr3_aa: CASSLSGGYEQFF; cdr3_nt: TGTGCCAGCAGTTTGTCCGGAGGGTATGAGCAGTTCTTC
d_call: -; v_call: TRBV19; clone_size: -; j_call: TRBJ1-5; cdr3_aa: CASSIKGGGNQPQHF; cdr3_nt: TGTGCCAGTAGTATAAAAGGAGGTGGCAATCAGCCCCAGCATTTT
d_call: TRBD1; v_call: TRBV28; clone_size: -; j_call: TRBJ2-5; cdr3_aa: CASSLEGGFETQYF; cdr3_nt: TGTGCCAGCAGTTTAGAAGGGGGCTTCGAGACCCAGTACTTC
d_call: TRBD1; v_call: TRBV19; clone_size: -; j_call: TRBJ1-1; cdr3_aa: CASSISGGNTEAFF; cdr3_nt: TGTGCCAGTAGTATATCAGGGGGGAACACTGAAGCTTTCTTT